This is a list of T cell receptor beta chains from one sample in a study of T cells expressing NK-cell markers. Following a re-call of the 5' RACE reads, TCRdb has one entry per CDR3 protein and lacks DNA. The table lists approximately 380,000 distinct CDR3 sequences. Source material: blood T cells: a sorted CD56 or NKG2C T cell subset, CD4+ or CD8+ T cells, or bulk PBMC T cells (not recorded which). These receptors originate from a man aged 18 to 69 in good health. Both conserved end residues are part of each CDR3.

j_call,v_call,cdr3_aa
TRBJ1-5,TRBV6-1,CASTRLYSNQPQHF
TRBJ2-3,TRBV6-1,CASSEGGGLAGTDTQYF
TRBJ1-2,TRBV20-1,CSARGGSVTNYGYTF
TRBJ2-5,TRBV6-1,CASSVGTLQETQYF
TRBJ2-2,TRBV2,CASRDITSGGAPAGELFF
TRBJ1-1,TRBV19,CASSIVGLLNTEAFF
TRBJ2-7,TRBV28,CASSLYGTGNEQYF
TRBJ2-7,TRBV28,CASSLRYTANSYEQYF
TRBJ2-7,TRBV7-8,CASSISGGSYEQYF
TRBJ2-7,TRBV12-3/TRBV12-4,CASSLARRGAYEQYF
TRBJ2-1,TRBV24-1,CATSDFRQGQLEQFF
TRBJ1-2,TRBV30,CAWKGLNYGYTF
TRBJ2-1,TRBV12-3/TRBV12-4,CASRPPTNEQFF
TRBJ2-3,TRBV18,CASSPQRGQADTQYF
TRBJ2-2,TRBV5-1,CASSFNAGGPGELFF
TRBJ2-3,TRBV20-1,CSALSGGSKDTQYF
TRBJ2-3,TRBV20-1,CSARPTRSPSTDTQYF
TRBJ2-2,TRBV6-1,CASSPRPGGLNTGELFF
TRBJ1-1,TRBV23-1,CASKILDREEAMNTEAFF
TRBJ2-3,TRBV7-8,CASSSQTGSTDTQYF
TRBJ1-2,TRBV11-1,CASTLQDGYTF
TRBJ2-7,TRBV6-6,CASSYSREEQYF
TRBJ2-5,TRBV6-5,CASSYGQSVETQYF
TRBJ2-7,TRBV20-1,CSAFQYRDRGYEQYF
TRBJ1-6,TRBV3-1,CASSLRQANSPLHF
TRBJ2-7,TRBV4-2,CASSEGETVSYEQYF
TRBJ2-7,TRBV7-9,CASSPQRGQGQYEQYF
TRBJ2-2,TRBV3-1,CASSQLGQGASTGELFF
TRBJ2-2,TRBV15,CATSRDRGRTGELFF
TRBJ2-1,TRBV7-6,CATGGWGNEQFF
TRBJ2-3,TRBV6-5,CASSYLQGVTDTQYF
TRBJ2-1,TRBV14,CASSQEETYRSYNEQFF
TRBJ2-7,TRBV18,CASSPTNRVETEQYF
TRBJ2-2,TRBV4-2,CASSQDFFKTSETSNTGELFF
TRBJ1-6,TRBV6-1,CASRPTDRVPLGPLHF
TRBJ2-1,TRBV11-1,CASSHSRSAYNEQFF
TRBJ2-7,TRBV12-3/TRBV12-4,CASSFRAGGLIYEQYF
TRBJ2-2,TRBV5-1,CASSLGQTSSGELFF
TRBJ1-1,TRBV6-5,CASSSLEGRGDTEAFF
TRBJ2-2,TRBV7-8,CASSLLRDGTGELFF
TRBJ1-2,TRBV5-1,CASRPIRATGSYGYTF
TRBJ2-1,TRBV5-1,CASSLALAGPPTNEQFF
TRBJ1-1,TRBV15,CATSRAGQGGSEAFF
TRBJ1-6,TRBV2,CASVLVPSYNSPLHF
TRBJ2-5,TRBV7-6,CASSPRTSGGSGTQYF
TRBJ2-1,TRBV6-5,CASSYRPPLAGGPEQFF
TRBJ2-3,TRBV7-2,CASTTSGSTDTQYF
TRBJ2-3,TRBV24-1,CATSDKTSGSTDTQYF
TRBJ2-1,TRBV2,CASSWGQDEQFF
TRBJ2-1,TRBV2,CASISRLSSYNEQFF
TRBJ2-7,TRBV20-1,CSASRTGGYISYEQYF
TRBJ1-1,TRBV28,CASRKGGWPEAFF
TRBJ1-2,TRBV20-1,CSAIRGQSNYGYTF